A selection of T cell receptor beta chains follows, all from one sample in a study of cytomegalovirus exposure and HLA in healthy donors. Some clones are missing from TCRdb's copy, which holds only in-frame ones; the method was immunoSEQ multiplex PCR. The table lists 190,000 or so clones, around 81% of them singletons. Specimen: PBMCs. These receptors were obtained from a woman aged 18-29 years in good health and CMV-seropositive. CDR3s include the opening cysteine and the closing phenylalanine or tryptophan. A D gene is named only where the DNA matches it firmly. The size of a clone is reported for some rows only, either as once, few or many, or as a class for expanded clones.

V	J	size	D	CDR3	DNA
TRBV6-1	TRBJ2-7	.	.	CASSAAGVYEQYF	TGTGCCAGCAGTGCAGCAGGGGTCTACGAGCAGTACTTC
TRBV7-9	TRBJ2-1	.	TRBD2	CASSRSSVAGDYNEQFF	TGTGCCAGCAGCCGGTCTTCCGTGGCGGGAGACTACAATGAGCAGTTCTTC
TRBV6-6	TRBJ2-2	once	.	CASKDFLTGELFF	TGTGCCAGCAAAGACTTTCTGACCGGGGAGCTGTTTTTT
TRBV6-6	TRBJ1-1	.	.	CASTLQVPEAFF	TGTGCCAGCACTCTACAGGTTCCTGAAGCTTTCTTT
TRBV25-1	TRBJ2-7	.	TRBD2	CASSEAGGGYYEQYF	TGTGCCAGCAGTGAGGCGGGAGGGGGCTATTACGAGCAGTACTTC
TRBV14	TRBJ2-1	few	.	CASSHAFLRAPNEQFF	TGTGCCAGCAGCCACGCTTTTTTGAGGGCACCCAATGAGCAGTTCTTC
TRBV6-6	TRBJ2-7	.	.	CASTRGSYEQYF	TGTGCCAGCACGAGGGGGAGCTACGAGCAGTACTTC
TRBV6-5	TRBJ2-1	.	.	CASSYSQGGHNEQFF	TGTGCCAGCAGTTACTCGCAGGGTGGACACAATGAGCAGTTCTTC
TRBV27	TRBJ1-6	.	.	CASSLIRTVEGSPLHF	TGTGCCAGCAGTCTTATCCGGACGGTGGAGGGTTCACCCCTCCACTTT
TRBV7-9	TRBJ1-2	.	.	CASSLRSGRYTF	TGTGCCAGCAGCTTACGGAGTGGGAGGTACACCTTC
TRBV28	TRBJ1-2	.	TRBD1	CASSYSDRGHAGYTF	TGTGCCAGCAGTTACTCGGACAGGGGGCATGCTGGCTACACCTTC
TRBV27	TRBJ1-1	.	.	CASSFGQIITEAFF	TGTGCCAGCAGTTTCGGACAGATTATCACTGAAGCTTTCTTT
TRBV2	TRBJ1-1	.	.	CASNLGEGTEAFF	TGTGCCAGCAACCTGGGGGAGGGCACTGAAGCTTTCTTT
TRBV9	TRBJ2-7	.	TRBD2	CASSVGSGGPSSYEQYF	TGTGCCAGCAGCGTAGGTAGCGGGGGGCCGAGCTCCTACGAGCAGTACTTC
TRBV7-9	TRBJ1-2	.	.	CASQPALGGYGYTF	TGTGCCTCGCAGCCTGCGCTGGGAGGCTATGGCTACACCTTC
TRBV19	TRBJ2-7	few	.	CASSTGYRYEQYF	TGTGCCAGTAGTACAGGGTATCGGTACGAGCAGTACTTC
TRBV21-1	TRBJ1-1	.	.	CASSKSRLHRGLNTEAFF	TGTGCCAGCAGCAAATCGCGATTACACAGGGGACTGAACACTGAAGCTTTCTTT
TRBV25-1	TRBJ2-5	.	.	CASSASWTDKETQYF	TGTGCCAGCAGTGCCTCATGGACAGATAAAGAGACCCAGTACTTC
TRBV6-5	TRBJ1-2	.	TRBD1	CASRQTGTGLGGYTF	TGTGCCAGCAGGCAGACCGGGACAGGGCTGGGCGGCTACACCTTC
TRBV29-1	TRBJ2-5	once	.	CSVAHTGLQETQYF	TGCAGCGTTGCCCACACAGGGTTGCAAGAGACCCAGTACTTC
TRBV9	TRBJ1-3	.	TRBD1	CASSVVATGAGNTIYF	TGTGCCAGCAGCGTAGTTGCGACAGGGGCCGGAAACACCATATATTTT